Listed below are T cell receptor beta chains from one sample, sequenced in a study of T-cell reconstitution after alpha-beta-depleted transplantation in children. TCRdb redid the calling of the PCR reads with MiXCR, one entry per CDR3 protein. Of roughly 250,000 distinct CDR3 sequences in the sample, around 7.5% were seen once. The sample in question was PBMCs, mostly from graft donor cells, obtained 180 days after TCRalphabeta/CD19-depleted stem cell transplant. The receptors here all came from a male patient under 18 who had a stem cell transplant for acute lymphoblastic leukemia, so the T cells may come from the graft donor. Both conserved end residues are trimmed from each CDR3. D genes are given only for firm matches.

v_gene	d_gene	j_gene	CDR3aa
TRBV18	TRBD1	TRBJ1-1	ASSPQQGKAF
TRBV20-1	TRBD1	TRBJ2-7	SAGDRVASYEQY
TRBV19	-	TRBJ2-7	ASSIALAYEQY
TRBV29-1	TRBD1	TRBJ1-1	SVGQEAF
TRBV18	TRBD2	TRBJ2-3	ASSPNAGGPDTQY
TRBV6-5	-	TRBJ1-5	ASSYSSGPNQPQH
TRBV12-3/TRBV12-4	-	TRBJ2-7	AAASSYEQY
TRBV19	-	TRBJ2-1	ATAGVTYNEQF
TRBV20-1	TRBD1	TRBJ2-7	SAREWDREAHEQY
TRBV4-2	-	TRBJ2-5	ASSQELQRAGETQY
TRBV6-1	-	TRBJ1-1	ASILPGPAEAF
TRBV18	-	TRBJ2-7	ASSPLEWGEQY
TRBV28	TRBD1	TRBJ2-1	ATFRDSLTNEQF
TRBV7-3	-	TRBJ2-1	ASRPSGTSNNEQF
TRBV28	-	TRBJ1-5	ASSPTSRAQH
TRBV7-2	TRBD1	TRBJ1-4	ASSLERYRGKLF
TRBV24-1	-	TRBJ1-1	ATRSEAF
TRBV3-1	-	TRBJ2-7	ASSQVLAGTPYEQY
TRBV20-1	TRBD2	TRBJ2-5	SASSGGAQETQY
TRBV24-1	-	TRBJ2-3	ATSDPSPAGDTQY
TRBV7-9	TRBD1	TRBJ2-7	ASSSPTGQGWKEQY
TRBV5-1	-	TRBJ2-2	ASSLGSLDTGELF
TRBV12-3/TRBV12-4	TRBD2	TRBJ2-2	ASSPRLALQNTGELF
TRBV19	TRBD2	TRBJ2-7	ASSIRVPGLADYYEQY
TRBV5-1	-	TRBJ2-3	ASSRARGSDTQY
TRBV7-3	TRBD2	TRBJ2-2	ASSLWGSGGTGRDTGELF
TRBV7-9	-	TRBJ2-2	ASSQAGSTGELF
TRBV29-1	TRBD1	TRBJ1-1	SSLKGGRGLYTEAF